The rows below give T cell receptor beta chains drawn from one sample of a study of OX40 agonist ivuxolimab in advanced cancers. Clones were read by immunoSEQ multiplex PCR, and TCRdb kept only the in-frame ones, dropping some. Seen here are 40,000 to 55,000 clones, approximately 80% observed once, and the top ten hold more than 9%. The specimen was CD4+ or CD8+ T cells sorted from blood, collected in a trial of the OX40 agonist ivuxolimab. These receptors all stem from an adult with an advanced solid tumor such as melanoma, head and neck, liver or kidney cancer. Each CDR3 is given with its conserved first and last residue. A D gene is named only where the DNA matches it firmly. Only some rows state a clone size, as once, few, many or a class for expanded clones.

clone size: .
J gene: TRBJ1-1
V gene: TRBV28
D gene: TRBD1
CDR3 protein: CASSSPQGVSTEAFF
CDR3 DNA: TGTGCCAGCAGTTCTCCCCAGGGGGTGAGCACTGAAGCTTTCTTT

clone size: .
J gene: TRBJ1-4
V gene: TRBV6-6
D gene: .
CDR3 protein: CASSSVGKLFF
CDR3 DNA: TGTGCCAGCAGTTCGGTGGGAAAACTGTTTTTT

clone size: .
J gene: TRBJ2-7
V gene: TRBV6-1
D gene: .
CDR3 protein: CASSPRSIKTYEQYF
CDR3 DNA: TGTGCCAGCAGCCCTCGTAGCATCAAGACCTACGAGCAGTACTTC

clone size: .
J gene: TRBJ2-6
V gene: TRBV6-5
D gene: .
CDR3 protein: CASRSDSGANVLTF
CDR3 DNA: TGTGCCAGCAGATCGGACTCTGGGGCCAACGTCCTGACTTTC

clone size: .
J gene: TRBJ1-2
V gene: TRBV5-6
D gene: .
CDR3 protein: CASSYRAGDGYTF
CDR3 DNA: TGTGCCAGCAGCTACAGGGCCGGCGATGGCTACACCTTC

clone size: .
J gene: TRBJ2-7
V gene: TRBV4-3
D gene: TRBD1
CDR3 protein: CASSQIGQGAREQYF
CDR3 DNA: TGCGCCAGCAGCCAAATAGGACAGGGGGCGCGGGAGCAGTACTTC

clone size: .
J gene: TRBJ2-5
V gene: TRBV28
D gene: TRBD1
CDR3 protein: CASSLMAGGEETQYF
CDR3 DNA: TGTGCCAGCAGTTTGATGGCAGGGGGCGAGGAGACCCAGTACTTC

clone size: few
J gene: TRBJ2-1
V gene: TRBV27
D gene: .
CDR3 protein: CASSLRRNEQFF
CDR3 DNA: TGTGCCAGCAGTCTTAGACGCAATGAGCAGTTCTTC

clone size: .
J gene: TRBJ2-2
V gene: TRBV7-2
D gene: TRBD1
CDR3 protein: CASSFQQGAVGELFF
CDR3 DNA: TGTGCCAGCAGCTTCCAACAGGGGGCGGTCGGGGAGCTGTTTTTT

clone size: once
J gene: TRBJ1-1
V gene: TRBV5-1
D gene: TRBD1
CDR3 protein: CASSQQGLGTEAFF
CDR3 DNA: TGCGCCAGCAGCCAACAGGGGCTGGGGACTGAAGCTTTCTTT

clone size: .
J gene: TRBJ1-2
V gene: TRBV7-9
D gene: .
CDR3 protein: CASSLGPLGYTF
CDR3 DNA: TGTGCCAGCAGCTTAGGACCTCTCGGCTACACCTTC

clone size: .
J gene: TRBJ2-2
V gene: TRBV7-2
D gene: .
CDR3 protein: CASTRQNTGELFF
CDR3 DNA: TGTGCCAGCACCCGACAGAACACCGGGGAGCTGTTTTTT

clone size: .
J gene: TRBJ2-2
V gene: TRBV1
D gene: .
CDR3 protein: CTRAGGPGELFF
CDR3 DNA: TGCACCAGAGCGGGAGGGCCCGGGGAGCTGTTTTTT

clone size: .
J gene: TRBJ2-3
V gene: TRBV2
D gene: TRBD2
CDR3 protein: CASSEGGTNLGYTQYF
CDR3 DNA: TGTGCCAGCAGTGAGGGGGGGACCAATCTTGGGTATACGCAGTATTTT

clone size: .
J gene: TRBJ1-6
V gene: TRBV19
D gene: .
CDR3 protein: CASATGITLSSPLHF
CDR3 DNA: TGTGCCAGTGCAACCGGAATTACTTTAAGTTCACCCCTCCACTTT

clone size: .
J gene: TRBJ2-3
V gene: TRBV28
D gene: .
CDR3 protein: CAVTTGASTDTQYF
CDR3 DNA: TGTGCCGTGACGACGGGGGCTAGCACAGATACGCAGTATTTT

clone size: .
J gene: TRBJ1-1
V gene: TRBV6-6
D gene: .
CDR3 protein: CASKVPGTEAFF
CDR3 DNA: TGTGCCAGCAAAGTCCCAGGAACTGAAGCTTTCTTT

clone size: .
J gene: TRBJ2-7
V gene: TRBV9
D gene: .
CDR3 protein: CASSPGGDSYEQYF
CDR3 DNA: TGTGCCAGCAGCCCGGGTGGGGACTCCTACGAGCAGTACTTC

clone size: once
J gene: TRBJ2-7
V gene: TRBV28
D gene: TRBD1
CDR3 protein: CASRGTGTYEQYF
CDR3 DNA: TGTGCCAGCAGGGGGACAGGGACCTACGAGCAGTACTTC

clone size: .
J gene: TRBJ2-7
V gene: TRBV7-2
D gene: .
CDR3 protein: CASSFQLYEQYF
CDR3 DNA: TGTGCCAGCAGCTTCCAACTCTACGAGCAGTACTTC

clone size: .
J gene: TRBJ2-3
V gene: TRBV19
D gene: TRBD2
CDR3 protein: CASSDGSGGTDTQYF
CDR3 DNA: TGTGCCAGTAGTGACGGGTCGGGAGGAACAGATACGCAGTATTTT

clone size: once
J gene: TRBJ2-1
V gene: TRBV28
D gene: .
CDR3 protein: CASSLGGEFHEQFF
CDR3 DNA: TGTGCCAGCAGTTTAGGGGGAGAGTTCCATGAGCAGTTCTTC

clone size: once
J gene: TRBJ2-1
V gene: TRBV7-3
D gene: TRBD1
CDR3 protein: CASSSDRASYNEQFF
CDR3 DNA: TGTGCCAGCAGCTCCGACAGGGCATCCTACAATGAGCAGTTCTTC

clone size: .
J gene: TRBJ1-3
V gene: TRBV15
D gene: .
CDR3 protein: CATSREGGAGNTIYF
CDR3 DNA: TGTGCCACCAGCAGAGAGGGAGGGGCGGGAAACACCATATATTTT